In its sample, the clone carrying this TCR beta chain was seen many times. What it binds is not known. This entry is derived from a study of CD8+CD57+ T cells in acquired aplastic anemia. Study information: The study obtained an average of around 3.4 ug of DNA from sorted CD4+ and CD8+ cells.

Study-wide results and caveats: Patients and controls shared about 27 CD8+ CDR3 sequences.

J was trimmed by 3 bases and V by 4 bases; bases with no gene match: 5. Germline values: CDR1 ENHRY, CDR2 SYGVKD. The CDR3 sequence is 15 residues long. The authors sequenced patients whose flow cytometry had shown CD8+CD57+ cell expansion. Acquired aplastic anemia of severe grade affected all patients. Both TCR beta VDJ combination and CDR3 sequence profiling were carried out. Genomic DNA was the template for this profiling. TCRdb fed the reads into MiXCR, producing one record per CDR3 protein. This sample yields about 240,000 distinct CDR3 sequences, of which about 44% are seen a single time; 7% to 10% belongs to the top ten.

The clonotype originates from a human donor with aplastic anemia. V gene TRBV10-3 combines with J gene TRBJ2-1; 8 nucleotides align to TRBD2. Sequencing was done on a sample of sorted CD4+, CD8+, or CD8+CD57+ T cells (not recorded which) from PBMCs. The CDR3 is CAISVTSGDYNEQFF. The CDR3 coding sequence is TGTGCCATCAGTGTAACTAGCGGAGACTACAATGAGCAGTTCTTC.